The clone carrying this T cell receptor (beta chain) was counted a few times. While infection was still active, Seattle patients were enrolled and then followed longitudinally. V trimming: 6 bases; J trimming: 4 bases; junction bases outside the gene matches: 8. The CDR3 covers 15 residues. The germline CDR1 and CDR2 sequences are SGHNT and YYREEE (reference sequence). The sample comes from a study of blood T cell repertoires in COVID-19. At the level of the study: Spain, Italy and the United States supplied samples that represented acute and convalescent COVID-19. T cells, B-cell-depleted T cells, or PBMCs provided the cDNA or gDNA that served as material.

In the original workflow: Amplifying reference gene primers gave estimates of nucleated cell counts. Clones were sequenced by immunoSEQ multiplex PCR, and TCRdb holds only the in-frame ones, with some missing. That table is the source of V, J and clone size, and D and trimming were worked out from the DNA. The profile shows some 65,000 clones, 90% of them singletons. Sample: peripheral blood. This clonotype was obtained from a man aged 50 or older with COVID-19, enrolled during active disease. The rearrangement links TRBV5-4 to TRBJ2-1, with 9 positions matching TRBD1. The CDR3 here is CASTATGGGYNEQFF. Written as DNA, the CDR3 is TGTGCCAGCACCGCGACAGGGGGTGGATACAATGAGCAGTTCTTC.